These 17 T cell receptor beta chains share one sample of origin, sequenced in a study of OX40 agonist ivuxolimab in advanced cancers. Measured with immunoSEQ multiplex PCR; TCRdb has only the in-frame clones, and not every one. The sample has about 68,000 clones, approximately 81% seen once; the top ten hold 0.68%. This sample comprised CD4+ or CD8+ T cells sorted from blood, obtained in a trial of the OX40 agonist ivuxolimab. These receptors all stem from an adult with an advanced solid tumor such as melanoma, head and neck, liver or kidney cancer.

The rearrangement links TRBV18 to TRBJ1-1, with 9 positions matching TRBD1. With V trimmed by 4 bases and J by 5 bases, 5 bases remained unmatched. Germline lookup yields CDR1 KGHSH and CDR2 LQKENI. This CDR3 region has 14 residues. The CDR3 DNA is TGTGCCAGCTCACGACAGGGGGAAGGTACTGAAGCTTTCTTT. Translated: CASSRQGEGTEAFF.

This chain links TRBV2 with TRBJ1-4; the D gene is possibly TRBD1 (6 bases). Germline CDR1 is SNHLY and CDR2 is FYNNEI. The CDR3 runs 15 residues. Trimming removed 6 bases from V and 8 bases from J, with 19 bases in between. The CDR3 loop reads CASRGRDTLWEKLFF. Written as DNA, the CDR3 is TGTGCCAGCAGGGGCCGGGACACTTTGTGGGAAAAACTGTTTTTT.

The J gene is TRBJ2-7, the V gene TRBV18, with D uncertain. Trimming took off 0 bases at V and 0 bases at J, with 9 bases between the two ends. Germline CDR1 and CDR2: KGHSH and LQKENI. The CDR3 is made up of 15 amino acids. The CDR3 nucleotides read TGTGCCAGCTCACCACCGGCGCACCTCTCCTACGAGCAGTACTTC. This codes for CASSPPAHLSYEQYF.

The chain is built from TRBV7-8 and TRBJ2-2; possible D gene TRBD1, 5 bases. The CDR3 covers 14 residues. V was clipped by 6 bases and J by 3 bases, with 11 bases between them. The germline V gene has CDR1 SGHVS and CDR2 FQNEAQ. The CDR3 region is CASSPEQDTGELFF. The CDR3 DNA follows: TGTGCCAGCAGTCCGGAACAGGACACCGGGGAGCTGTTTTTT.

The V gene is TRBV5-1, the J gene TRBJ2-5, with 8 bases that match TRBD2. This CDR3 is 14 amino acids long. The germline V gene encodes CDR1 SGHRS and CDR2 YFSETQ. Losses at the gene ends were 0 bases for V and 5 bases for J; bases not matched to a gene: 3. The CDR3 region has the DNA TGCGCCAGCAGCTTGGAACCTAGCGGGGAGACCCAGTACTTC. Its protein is CASSLEPSGETQYF.

The CDR3 nucleotides are TGTGCCAGCAGCCTTAGTAGGGACAGATTATTCTTC. Translated: CASSLSRDRLFF. V is TRBV7-3 and J is TRBJ2-1, with TRBD1 identical over 7 bases. Germline CDR1 SGHTA, CDR2 FQGTGA. V was pared by 5 bases and J by 16 bases, with 11 bases of the junction left unmatched. The CDR3 is 12 amino acids. Looking up the rest from reference TRBV7-3 and TRBJ2-1 gives the full variable domain: GAGVSQTPSNKVTEKGKYVELRCDPISGHTALYWYRQSLGQGPEFLIYFQGTGAADDSGLPNDRFFAVRPEGSVSTLKIQRTERGDSAVYLCASSLSRDRLFFGPGTRLTVL.

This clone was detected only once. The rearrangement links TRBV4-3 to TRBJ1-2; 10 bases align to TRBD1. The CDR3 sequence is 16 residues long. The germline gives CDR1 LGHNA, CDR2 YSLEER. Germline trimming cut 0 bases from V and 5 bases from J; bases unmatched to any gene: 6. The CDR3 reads CASSQEATGQGYGYTF. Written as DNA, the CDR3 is TGCGCCAGCAGCCAAGAAGCGACGGGACAGGGGTATGGCTACACCTTC.

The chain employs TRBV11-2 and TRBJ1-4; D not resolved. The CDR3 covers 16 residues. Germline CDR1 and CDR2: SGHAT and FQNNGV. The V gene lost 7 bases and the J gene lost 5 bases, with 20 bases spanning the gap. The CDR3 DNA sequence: TGTGCCAGCAAACAAACAAACCGGGCGGCGAATGAAAAACTGTTTTTT. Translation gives CASKQTNRAANEKLFF.

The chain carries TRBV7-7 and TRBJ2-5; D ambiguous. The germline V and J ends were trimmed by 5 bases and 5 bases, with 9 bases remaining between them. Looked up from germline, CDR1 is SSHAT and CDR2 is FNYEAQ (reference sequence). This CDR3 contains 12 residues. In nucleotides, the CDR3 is TGTGCCAGCAGCGACCTCGGTGAGACCCAGTACTTC. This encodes CASSDLGETQYF.

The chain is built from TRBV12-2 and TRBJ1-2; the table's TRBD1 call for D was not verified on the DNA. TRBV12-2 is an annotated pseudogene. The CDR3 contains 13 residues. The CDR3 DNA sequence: TGTGCAAGTCGCTTAAGGGGGATCGTTGGCTACACCTTC. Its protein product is CASRLRGIVGYTF.

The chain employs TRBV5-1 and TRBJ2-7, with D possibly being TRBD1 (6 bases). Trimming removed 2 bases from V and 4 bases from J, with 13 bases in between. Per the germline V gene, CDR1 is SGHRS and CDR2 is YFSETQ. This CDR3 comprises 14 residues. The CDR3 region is CASSLQGQGYEQYF. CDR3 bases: TGCGCCAGCAGCTTACAGGGCCAGGGGTACGAGCAGTACTTC.

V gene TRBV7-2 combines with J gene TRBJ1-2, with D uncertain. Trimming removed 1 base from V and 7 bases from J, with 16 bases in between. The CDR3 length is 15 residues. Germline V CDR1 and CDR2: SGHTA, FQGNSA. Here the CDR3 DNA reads TGTGCCAGCAGCTTAGATGGGCCAAAATGGGGTGGCTACACCTTC. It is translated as CASSLDGPKWGGYTF.

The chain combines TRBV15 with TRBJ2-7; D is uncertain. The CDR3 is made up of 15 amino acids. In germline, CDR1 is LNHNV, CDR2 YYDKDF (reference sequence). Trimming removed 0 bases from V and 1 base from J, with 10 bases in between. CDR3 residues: CATSRDEAASYEQYF. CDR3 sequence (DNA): TGTGCCACCAGCAGAGATGAGGCAGCGTCCTACGAGCAGTACTTC. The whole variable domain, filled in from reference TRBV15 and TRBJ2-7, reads DAMVIQNPRYQVTQFGKPVTLSCSQTLNHNVMYWYQQKSSQAPKLLFHYYDKDFNNEADTPDNFQSRRPNTSFCFLDIRSPGLGDTAMYLCATSRDEAASYEQYFGPGTRLTVT.

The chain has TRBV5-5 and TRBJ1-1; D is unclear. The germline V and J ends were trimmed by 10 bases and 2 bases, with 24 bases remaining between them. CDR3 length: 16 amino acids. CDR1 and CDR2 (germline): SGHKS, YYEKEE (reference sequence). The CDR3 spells CASKKGPESVNTEAFF. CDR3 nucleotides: TGTGCCTCAAAAAAAGGGCCGGAGAGCGTCAACACTGAAGCTTTCTTT.

In DNA form, the CDR3 reads TGTGCCAGCTCACGCCGGGGCGGAAACACTGAAGCTTTCTTT. Amino acid sequence: CASSRRGGNTEAFF. The chain joins TRBV18 to TRBJ1-1; tentative D call: TRBD1 (5 bases). Germline assignment: CDR1 KGHSH and CDR2 LQKENI. Trimming left V 4 bases short and J 2 bases short, with 11 bases between. CDR3 size: 14 residues.

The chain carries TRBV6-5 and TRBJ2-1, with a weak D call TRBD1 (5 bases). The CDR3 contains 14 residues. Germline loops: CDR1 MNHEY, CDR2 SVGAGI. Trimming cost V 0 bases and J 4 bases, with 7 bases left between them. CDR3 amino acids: CASSYSNRYNEQFF. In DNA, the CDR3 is TGTGCCAGCAGTTACTCGAACAGGTACAATGAGCAGTTCTTC.

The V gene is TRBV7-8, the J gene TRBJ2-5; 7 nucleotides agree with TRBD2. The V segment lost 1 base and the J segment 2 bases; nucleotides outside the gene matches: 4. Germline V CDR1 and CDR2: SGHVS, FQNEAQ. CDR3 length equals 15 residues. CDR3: CASSLGLAAQETQYF. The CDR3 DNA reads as TGTGCCAGCAGCTTAGGCCTAGCGGCGCAAGAGACCCAGTACTTC.